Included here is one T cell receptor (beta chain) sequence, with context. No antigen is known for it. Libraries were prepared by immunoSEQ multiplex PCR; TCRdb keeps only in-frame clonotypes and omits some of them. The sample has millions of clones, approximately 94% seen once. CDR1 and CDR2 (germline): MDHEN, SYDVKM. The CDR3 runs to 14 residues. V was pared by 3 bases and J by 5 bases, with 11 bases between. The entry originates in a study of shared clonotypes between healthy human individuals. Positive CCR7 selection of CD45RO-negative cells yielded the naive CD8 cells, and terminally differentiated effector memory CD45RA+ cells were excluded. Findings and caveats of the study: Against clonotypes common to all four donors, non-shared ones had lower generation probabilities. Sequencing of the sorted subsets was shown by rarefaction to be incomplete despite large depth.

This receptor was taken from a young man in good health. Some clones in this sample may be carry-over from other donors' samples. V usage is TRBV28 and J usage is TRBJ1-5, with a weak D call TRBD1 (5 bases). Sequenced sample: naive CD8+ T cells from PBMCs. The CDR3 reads CASSFFVTDQPQHF. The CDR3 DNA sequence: TGTGCCAGCAGTTTTTTTGTGACAGATCAGCCCCAGCATTTT.